The 27 T cell receptor beta chains listed next were all sequenced from one sample in a study of blood T cell repertoires in COVID-19. Measured with immunoSEQ multiplex PCR; TCRdb has only the in-frame clones, and not every one. The table records about 58,000 clones, around 85% of them present only once. Sequencing input: peripheral blood. The receptors stem from a man aged 40-50 years with active COVID-19.

The J gene is TRBJ1-1, the V gene TRBV5-6, with D unclear. Trimming removed 2 bases from V and 1 base from J, with 15 bases in between. Germline V gives CDR1 SGHDT, CDR2 YYEEEE. This CDR3 has 16 residues. The CDR3 nucleotides read TGTGCCAGCAGCTTCTTACTATCCGGAGAGAACACTGAAGCTTTCTTT. Amino acids: CASSFLLSGENTEAFF. Full variable domain (remainder filled in from reference TRBV5-6 and TRBJ1-1): DAGVTQSPTHLIKTRGQQVTLRCSPKSGHDTVSWYQQALGQGPQFIFQYYEEEERQRGNFPDRFSGHQFPNYSSELNVNALLLGDSALYLCASSFLLSGENTEAFFGQGTRLTVV.

The V and J genes are TRBV30 and TRBJ1-5; TRBD1 aligns across 10 bases. The CDR3 contains 17 residues. Germline CDR1 and CDR2: GTSNPN and SVGIG (reference sequence). After removal of 0 bases from V and 2 bases from J, the junction contained 7 bases not matched to a gene. The CDR3 sequence: CAWSVLGGTGGNQPQHF. CDR3 in DNA: TGTGCCTGGAGTGTTTTGGGGGGGACAGGGGGCAATCAGCCCCAGCATTTT. Using reference TRBV30 and TRBJ1-5 for the parts outside the CDR3, the full variable domain is SQTIHQWPATLVQPVGSPLSLECTVEGTSNPNLYWYRQAAGRGLQLLFYSVGIGQISSEVPQNLSASRPQDRQFILSSKKLLLSDSGFYLCAWSVLGGTGGNQPQHFGDGTRLSIL.

The J gene is TRBJ2-1, the V gene TRBV27, with D tentatively TRBD2 (6 bases). The CDR3 contains 13 residues. The germline V and J ends were trimmed by 3 bases and 5 bases, with 8 bases remaining between them. CDR1 and CDR2 (germline): MNHEY, SMNVEV (reference sequence). The DNA of the CDR3 is TGTGCCAGCAGTTTGACTAGAAACAATGAGCAGTTCTTC. Translating gives CASSLTRNNEQFF.

The chain has TRBV9 and TRBJ2-2, with D tentatively TRBD1 (6 bases). Germline V CDR1 and CDR2: SGDLS, YYNGEE. The CDR3 runs to 16 residues. V was cut by 4 bases and J by 0 bases, with 13 bases left in between. The CDR3: CASSSGQHANTGELFF. The CDR3, as DNA: TGTGCCAGCAGCTCAGGACAGCACGCGAACACCGGGGAGCTGTTTTTT.

The chain links TRBV3-1 (or the pseudogene TRBV3-2) to TRBJ1-4; TRBD1 might be the D (5 bases). Trimming took 2 bases from V and 0 from J, leaving 13 bases between them. CDR1 and CDR2 from the germline V gene are LGHDT and YNNKEL (reference sequence). This CDR3 comprises 17 residues. The CDR3 coding sequence is TGTGCCAGCAGCCAACATACAGGTTTACCAACTAATGAAAAACTGTTTTTT. Protein: CASSQHTGLPTNEKLFF.

The chain employs TRBV3-1 (or the pseudogene TRBV3-2) and TRBJ2-1; 9 positions match TRBD2. The CDR3 is made up of 15 amino acids. The J segment lost 7 bases and the V segment lost 0 bases, leaving 4 bases of the junction unmatched. Per the germline V gene, CDR1 is LGHDT and CDR2 is YNNKEL (reference sequence). The CDR3 DNA sequence: TGTGCCAGCAGCCAAGAGGCGGGAGGGCAGAATGAGCAGTTCTTC. Translation: CASSQEAGGQNEQFF.

The gene calls are TRBV28 and TRBJ2-1; 10 bases are a match to TRBD2. The CDR3 totals 16 residues. Germline V gene lookup returns CDR1 MDHEN and CDR2 SYDVKM. V trimming: 5 bases; J trimming: 5 bases; junction bases outside the gene matches: 9. In DNA form, the CDR3 reads TGTGCCAGCAGTCACCGGACTAGCGGTCGAGACAATGAGCAGTTCTTC. Translated, it gives CASSHRTSGRDNEQFF.

The V gene is TRBV7-9, the J gene TRBJ2-2; 10 nucleotides agree with TRBD1. The trim removed 5 bases at V and 3 bases at J, leaving 3 bases unmatched. The CDR3 extends over 15 amino acids. Germline V gene data show CDR1 as SEHNR and CDR2 as FQNEAQ (reference sequence). CDR3 bases: TGTGCCAGCAGCCCAGGGACAGGGGACACCGGGGAGCTGTTTTTT. Amino acid sequence: CASSPGTGDTGELFF.

J is TRBJ1-3 and V is TRBV28; D not certain. Germline V CDR1 and CDR2: MDHEN, SYDVKM. Between the trimmed V and J ends, which lost 5 bases and 4 bases, there was a span of 12 bases. The CDR3 runs 14 residues. In DNA form, the CDR3 reads TGTGCCAGCAGTCTAGCCGGGCCCGGAAACACCATATATTTT. Translation gives CASSLAGPGNTIYF.

This clone showed up just once. This chain joins TRBV9 and TRBJ1-1; 8 nucleotides line up with TRBD1. J lost 3 bases, V lost 4 bases, and 11 bases had no gene match. The germline CDR1 and CDR2 sequences are SGDLS and YYNGEE. The CDR3 runs to 16 residues. DNA of the CDR3: TGTGCCAGCAGCTACCCTACCCTGACAGGGGACACTGAAGCTTTCTTT. Translating it yields CASSYPTLTGDTEAFF.

The rearrangement joins TRBV5-1 to TRBJ2-5; a possible D gene is TRBD1 (6 bases). The ends were cut back, 4 bases at V and 1 base at J, with 11 bases in the middle. This CDR3 has 14 residues. The germline CDR1 and CDR2 sequences are SGHRS and YFSETQ. CDR3 loop: CASSSGQFQETQYF. CDR3 in DNA: TGCGCCAGCAGCAGCGGACAGTTCCAAGAGACCCAGTACTTC.

J is TRBJ2-5 and V is TRBV5-4, with 10 bases matching TRBD2. Germline loops: CDR1 SGHNT, CDR2 YYREEE (reference sequence). This CDR3 spans 16 amino acids. The trim removed 1 base at V and 4 bases at J, leaving 7 bases unmatched. The CDR3 bases are TGTGCCAGCAGCTTGTTGGCTAGCGGGAGAACAGAGACCCAGTACTTC. It specifies CASSLLASGRTETQYF.

V and J are TRBV5-1 and TRBJ2-1; 12 bases align to TRBD2. The CDR3 runs to 17 residues. Unmatched junction bases numbered 7, after V lost 4 bases and J lost 2 bases. In germline, CDR1 is SGHRS, CDR2 YFSETQ. The CDR3 sequence is CASSPGTSGWTYNEQFF. CDR3 DNA: TGCGCCAGCAGCCCCGGGACTAGCGGGTGGACCTACAATGAGCAGTTCTTC.

The rearrangement uses TRBV30 and TRBJ1-5; 10 bases agree with TRBD1. This CDR3 has 13 residues. The V gene end was trimmed by 4 bases and the J gene end by 7 bases; junction bases not matched to a gene: 4. Germline CDR1 reads GTSNPN; CDR2 reads SVGIG (reference sequence). The CDR3 DNA sequence: TGTGCCTGGACCGGACAGGGGGGACAGCCCCAGCATTTT. This encodes CAWTGQGGQPQHF. Looking up the rest from reference TRBV30 and TRBJ1-5 gives the full variable domain: SQTIHQWPATLVQPVGSPLSLECTVEGTSNPNLYWYRQAAGRGLQLLFYSVGIGQISSEVPQNLSASRPQDRQFILSSKKLLLSDSGFYLCAWTGQGGQPQHFGDGTRLSIL.

V is TRBV5-1 and J is TRBJ1-1; tentative D call: TRBD1 (6 bases). The V gene lost 6 bases and the J gene lost 0 bases, with 15 bases spanning the gap. CDR3 length equals 15 residues. Germline V gives CDR1 SGHRS, CDR2 YFSETQ. DNA of the CDR3: TGCGCCAGCAAGGCGGCAGGGGTTATGAACACTGAAGCTTTCTTT. Its translation: CASKAAGVMNTEAFF.

The chain employs TRBV20-1 and TRBJ1-3; no clear D gene. Between the trimmed V and J ends, which lost 3 bases and 7 bases, there was a span of 7 bases. This CDR3 is 11 amino acids long. From germline, CDR1 is DFQATT and CDR2 SNEGSKA (reference sequence). The DNA of the CDR3 is TGCAGTGCTAGGGAGGTTAACACCATATATTTT. Translating gives CSAREVNTIYF.

The CDR3 is CASSPLYSNTEAFF. The CDR3 region has the DNA TGTGCCAGCAGCCCCTTGTATTCGAACACTGAAGCTTTCTTT. This chain joins TRBV3-1 (or the pseudogene TRBV3-2) and TRBJ1-1; the D is unclear. CDR1 LGHDT and CDR2 YNNKEL come from the germline V gene (reference sequence). The CDR3 has 14 residues. V gave up 4 bases and J gave up 1 base, with 10 bases separating them.

This clone was observed a handful of times. The chain joins TRBV15 to TRBJ1-5, with D unresolved. The CDR3 contains 14 residues. V was pared by 5 bases and J by 6 bases, with 14 bases between. Per the germline V gene, CDR1 is LNHNV and CDR2 is YYDKDF (reference sequence). In DNA, the CDR3 is TGTGCCACCAGCGGCAGGAGGTTAACTCAGCCCCAGCATTTT. Translated, it gives CATSGRRLTQPQHF.

This clone was counted a single time. This chain connects TRBV11-2 to TRBJ2-2; 7 positions match TRBD2. With 6 bases clipped from V and 0 bases from J, the junction kept 4 bases outside the gene matches. The CDR3 contains 15 residues. Germline CDR1 is SGHAT and CDR2 is FQNNGV. The CDR3, as DNA: TGTGCCAGCAGTCTCAGCGGGGCGAACACCGGGGAGCTGTTTTTT. This gives the protein CASSLSGANTGELFF.

This chain uses TRBV6-4 with TRBJ2-3; 10 nucleotides line up with TRBD1. Germline CDR1 is MRHNA and CDR2 is SNTAGT. This CDR3 is 15 amino acids long. Trimming took 4 bases from V and 0 from J; bases not matched to a gene: 1. Here the CDR3 reads CASSATGGSTDTQYF. The CDR3 DNA follows: TGTGCCAGCAGTGCGACAGGGGGCAGCACAGATACGCAGTATTTT.

The V call is TRBV5-1, the J call TRBJ2-2; D is possibly TRBD1 (5 bases). Trimming stripped 7 bases from V and 5 bases from J, with 24 bases between. The CDR3 has 17 amino acids. Germline loops: CDR1 SGHRS, CDR2 YFSETQ. CDR3 amino acids: CASHYEGLGVSTGELFF. The CDR3 nucleotides are TGCGCCAGCCACTACGAAGGGCTAGGGGTCTCGACCGGGGAGCTGTTTTTT.

The V call is TRBV9, the J call TRBJ2-1, with D possibly matching TRBD2 (6 bases). CDR1 and CDR2 (germline): SGDLS, YYNGEE. This CDR3 comprises 15 residues. The ends were cut back, 0 bases at V and 4 bases at J, with 11 bases in the middle. Here the CDR3 DNA reads TGTGCCAGCAGCGTAGAAACTAGCCTTTACAATGAGCAGTTCTTC. This translates into CASSVETSLYNEQFF.

This clone was found once. The chain combines TRBV30 with TRBJ1-5; D perhaps matches TRBD1 (6 bases). The V and J ends lost 1 base and 1 base respectively, with 11 bases between them. The CDR3 totals 15 residues. The germline V gene encodes CDR1 GTSNPN and CDR2 SVGIG (reference sequence). For the CDR3, the DNA is TGTGCCTGGAGTGACAGGGTAGGGAGCAATCAGCCCCAGCATTTT. This translates into CAWSDRVGSNQPQHF.

V usage is TRBV2 and J usage is TRBJ2-2; D is possibly TRBD2 (6 bases). CDR1 SNHLY and CDR2 FYNNEI come from the germline V gene. Deletions cut 3 bases from V and 8 bases from J, with 16 bases between. This CDR3 region has 15 residues. The CDR3 loop reads CASSDPGATVGELFF. Here the CDR3 DNA reads TGTGCCAGCAGTGATCCGGGAGCCACAGTGGGGGAGCTGTTTTTT.

The rearrangement uses TRBV15 and TRBJ2-3, with D possibly TRBD2 on 6 matching bases. The CDR3 is made up of 15 amino acids. The germline gives CDR1 LNHNV, CDR2 YYDKDF (reference sequence). Trimming left V 4 bases short and J 2 bases short, with 13 bases between. Here the CDR3 DNA reads TGTGCCACCAGCATGTGGCGGGACTTCACAGATACGCAGTATTTT. Protein sequence: CATSMWRDFTDTQYF.

The V and J genes are TRBV14 and TRBJ2-1, with 10 bases aligning to TRBD2. Germline CDR1 is SGHDN and CDR2 is FVKESK. CDR3 length equals 17 residues. V was clipped by 1 base and J by 8 bases; unmatched bases: 11. Here the CDR3 reads CASSQVGKREGPDEQFF. DNA for the CDR3: TGTGCCAGCAGCCAAGTAGGTAAGCGGGAGGGCCCAGATGAGCAGTTCTTC.

The chain uses TRBV28 and TRBJ1-1; TRBD1 matches 8 bases. After removal of 6 bases from V and 3 bases from J, the junction contained 9 bases not matched to a gene. Germline-derived CDR1 and CDR2 are MDHEN and SYDVKM. The CDR3 consists of 15 residues. This chain's CDR3 is CASSRQGLRDTEAFF. The CDR3 DNA reads TGTGCCAGCAGCAGACAGGGGCTTCGGGACACTGAAGCTTTCTTT.